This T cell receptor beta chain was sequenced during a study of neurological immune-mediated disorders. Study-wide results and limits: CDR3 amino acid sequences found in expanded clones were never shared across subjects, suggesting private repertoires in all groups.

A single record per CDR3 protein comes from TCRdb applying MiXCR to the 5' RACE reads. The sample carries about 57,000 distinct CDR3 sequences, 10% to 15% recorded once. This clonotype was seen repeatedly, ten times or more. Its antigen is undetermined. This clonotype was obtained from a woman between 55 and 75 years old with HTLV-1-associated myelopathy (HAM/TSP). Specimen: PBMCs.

The CDR3: CASGQGASDTQYF. CDR3 DNA: TGTGCCAGCGGGCAGGGGGCATCAGATACGCAGTATTTT. J is TRBJ2-3 and V is TRBV6-5, with 8 bases that match TRBD1. The germline V gene encodes CDR1 MNHEY and CDR2 SVGAGI. Losses at the gene ends were 8 bases for V and 4 bases for J; bases not matched to a gene: 5. The CDR3 sequence is 13 residues long.